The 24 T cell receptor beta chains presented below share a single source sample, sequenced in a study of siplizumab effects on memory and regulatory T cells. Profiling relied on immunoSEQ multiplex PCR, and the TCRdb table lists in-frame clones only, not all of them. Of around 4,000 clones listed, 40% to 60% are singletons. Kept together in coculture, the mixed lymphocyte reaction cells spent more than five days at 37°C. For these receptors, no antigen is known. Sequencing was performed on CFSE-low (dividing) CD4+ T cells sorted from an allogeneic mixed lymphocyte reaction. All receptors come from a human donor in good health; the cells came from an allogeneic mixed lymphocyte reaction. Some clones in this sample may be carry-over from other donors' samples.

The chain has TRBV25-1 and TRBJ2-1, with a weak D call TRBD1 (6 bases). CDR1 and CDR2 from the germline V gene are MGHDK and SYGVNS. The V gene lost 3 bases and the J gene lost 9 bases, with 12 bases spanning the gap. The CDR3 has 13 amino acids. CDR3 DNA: TGTGCCAGCAGTGACAAAGGGGGATCTGAGCAGTTCTTC. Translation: CASSDKGGSEQFF.

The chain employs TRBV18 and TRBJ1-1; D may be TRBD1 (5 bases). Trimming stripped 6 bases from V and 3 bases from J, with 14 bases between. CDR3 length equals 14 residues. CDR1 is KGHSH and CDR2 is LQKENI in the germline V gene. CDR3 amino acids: CASSDQGIDTEAFF. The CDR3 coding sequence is TGTGCCAGCTCGGACCAGGGCATAGACACTGAAGCTTTCTTT.

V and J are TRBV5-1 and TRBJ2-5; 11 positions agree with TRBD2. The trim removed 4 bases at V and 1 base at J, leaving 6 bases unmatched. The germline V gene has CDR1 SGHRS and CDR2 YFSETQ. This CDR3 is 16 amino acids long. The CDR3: CASSALAGVGQETQYF. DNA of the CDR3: TGCGCCAGCAGCGCACTAGCGGGGGTTGGCCAAGAGACCCAGTACTTC.

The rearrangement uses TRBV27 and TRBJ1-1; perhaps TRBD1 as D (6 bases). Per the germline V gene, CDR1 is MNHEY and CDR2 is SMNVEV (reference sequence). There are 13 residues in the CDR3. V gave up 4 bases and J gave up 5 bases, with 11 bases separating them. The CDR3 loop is CASSSRGETEAFF. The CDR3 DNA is TGTGCCAGCAGTTCGAGGGGGGAGACTGAAGCTTTCTTT.

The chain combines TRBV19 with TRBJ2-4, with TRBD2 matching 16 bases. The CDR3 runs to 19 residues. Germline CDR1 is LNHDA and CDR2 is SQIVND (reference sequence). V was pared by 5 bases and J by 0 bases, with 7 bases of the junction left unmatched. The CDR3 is CASSLGTSGRGLAKNIQYF. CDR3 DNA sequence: TGTGCCAGTAGTCTAGGGACTAGCGGGAGGGGGCTAGCCAAAAACATTCAGTACTTC.

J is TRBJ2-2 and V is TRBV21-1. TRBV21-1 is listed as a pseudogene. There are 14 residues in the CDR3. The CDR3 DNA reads TGTGCCAGCGGGGGATTAGTAGGGACCGGGGAGCTGTTTTTT. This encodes CASGGLVGTGELFF.

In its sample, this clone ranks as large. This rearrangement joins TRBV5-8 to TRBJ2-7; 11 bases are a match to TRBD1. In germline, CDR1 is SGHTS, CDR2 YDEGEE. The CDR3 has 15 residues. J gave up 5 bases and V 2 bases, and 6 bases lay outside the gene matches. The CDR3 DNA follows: TGTGCCAGCAGCTTCTGGACAGGGGGCCGACACGAGCAGTACTTC. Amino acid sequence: CASSFWTGGRHEQYF.

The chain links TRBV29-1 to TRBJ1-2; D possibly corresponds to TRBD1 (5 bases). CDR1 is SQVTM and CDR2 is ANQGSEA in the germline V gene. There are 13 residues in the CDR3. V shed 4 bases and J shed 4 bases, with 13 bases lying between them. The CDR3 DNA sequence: TGCAGCGTTGTCCCGACAGTATCCTATGGCTACACCTTC. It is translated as CSVVPTVSYGYTF.

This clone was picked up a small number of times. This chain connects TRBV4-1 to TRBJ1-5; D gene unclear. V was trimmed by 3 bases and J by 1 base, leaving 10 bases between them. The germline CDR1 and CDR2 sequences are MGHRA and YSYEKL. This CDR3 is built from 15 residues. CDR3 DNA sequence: TGCGCCAGCAGCCAGTACACAAACAGCAATCAGCCCCAGCATTTT. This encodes CASSQYTNSNQPQHF.

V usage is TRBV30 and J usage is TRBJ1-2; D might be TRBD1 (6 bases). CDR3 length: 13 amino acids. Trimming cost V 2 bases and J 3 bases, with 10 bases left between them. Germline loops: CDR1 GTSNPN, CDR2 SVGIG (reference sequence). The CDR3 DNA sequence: TGTGCCTGGAGTCCGAACAGGGACTATGGCTACACCTTC. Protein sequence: CAWSPNRDYGYTF.

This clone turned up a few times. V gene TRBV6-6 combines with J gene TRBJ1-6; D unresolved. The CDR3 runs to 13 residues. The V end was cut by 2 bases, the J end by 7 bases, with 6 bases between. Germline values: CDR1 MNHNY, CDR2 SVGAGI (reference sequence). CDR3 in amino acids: CASSYPGNSPLHF. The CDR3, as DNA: TGTGCCAGCAGTTACCCAGGCAATTCACCCCTCCACTTT.

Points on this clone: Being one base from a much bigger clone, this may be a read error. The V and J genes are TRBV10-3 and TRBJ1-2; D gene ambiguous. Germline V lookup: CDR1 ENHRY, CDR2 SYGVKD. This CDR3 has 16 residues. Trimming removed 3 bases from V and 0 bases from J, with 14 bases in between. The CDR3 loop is CAISEYRAVANYGYTF. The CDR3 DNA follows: TGTGCCATCAGTGAATATAGGGCAGTAGCTAACTATGGCTACACCTTC.

The chain's CDR3 is CAIMGPLSTDTQYF. In DNA form, the CDR3 reads TGTGCCATCATGGGGCCCTTGAGCACAGATACGCAGTATTTT. V and J are TRBV10-3 and TRBJ2-3; D is possibly TRBD1 (5 bases). The CDR3 spans 14 residues. Germline V gene lookup returns CDR1 ENHRY and CDR2 SYGVKD. Trimming removed 7 bases from V and 0 bases from J, with 11 bases in between.

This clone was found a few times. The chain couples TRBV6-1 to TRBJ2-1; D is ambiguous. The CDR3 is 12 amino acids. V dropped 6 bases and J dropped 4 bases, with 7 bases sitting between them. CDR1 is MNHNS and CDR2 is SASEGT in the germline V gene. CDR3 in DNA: TGTGCCAGCAGCCAGAGATACAATGAGCAGTTCTTC. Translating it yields CASSQRYNEQFF.

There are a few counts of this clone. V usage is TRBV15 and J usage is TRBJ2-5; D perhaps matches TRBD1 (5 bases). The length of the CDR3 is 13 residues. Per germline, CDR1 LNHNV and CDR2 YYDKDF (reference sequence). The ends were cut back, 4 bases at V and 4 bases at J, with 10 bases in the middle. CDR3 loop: CATSTLGVETQYF. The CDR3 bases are TGTGCCACCAGCACGCTAGGGGTAGAGACCCAGTACTTC.

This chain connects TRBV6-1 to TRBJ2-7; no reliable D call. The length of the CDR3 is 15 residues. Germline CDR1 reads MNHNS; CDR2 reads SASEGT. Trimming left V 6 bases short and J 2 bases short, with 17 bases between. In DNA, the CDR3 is TGTGCCAGCAGGGAATCCCCTGCACCTACCTACGAGCAGTACTTC. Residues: CASRESPAPTYEQYF.

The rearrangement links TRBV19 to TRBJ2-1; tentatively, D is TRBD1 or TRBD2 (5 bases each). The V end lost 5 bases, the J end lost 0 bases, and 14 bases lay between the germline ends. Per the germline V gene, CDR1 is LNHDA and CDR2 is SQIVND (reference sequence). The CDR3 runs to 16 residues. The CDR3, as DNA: TGTGCCAGTAGTGCCCCGGGACGCAGCTCCTACAATGAGCAGTTCTTC. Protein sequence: CASSAPGRSSYNEQFF.

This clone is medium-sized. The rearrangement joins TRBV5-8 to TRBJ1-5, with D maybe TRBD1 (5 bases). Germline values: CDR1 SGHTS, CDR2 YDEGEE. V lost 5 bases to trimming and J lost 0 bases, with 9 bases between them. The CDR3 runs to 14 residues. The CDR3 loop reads CASSKGPSNQPQHF. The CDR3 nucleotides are TGTGCCAGCAGTAAGGGGCCTAGCAATCAGCCCCAGCATTTT.

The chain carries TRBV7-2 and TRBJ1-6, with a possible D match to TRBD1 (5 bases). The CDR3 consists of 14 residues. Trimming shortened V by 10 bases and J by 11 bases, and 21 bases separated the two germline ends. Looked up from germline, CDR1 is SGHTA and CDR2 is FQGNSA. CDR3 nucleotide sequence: TGTGCCACCATCGTCGGGGCCGTGGGGGCACCCCTCCACTTT. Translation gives CATIVGAVGAPLHF.

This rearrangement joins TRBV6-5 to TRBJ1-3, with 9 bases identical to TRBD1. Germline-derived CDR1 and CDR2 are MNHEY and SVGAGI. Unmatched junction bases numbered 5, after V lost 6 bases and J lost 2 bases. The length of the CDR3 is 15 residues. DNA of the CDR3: TGTGCCAGCAGCAGGACAGGGGTGACTGGAAACACCATATATTTT. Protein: CASSRTGVTGNTIYF.

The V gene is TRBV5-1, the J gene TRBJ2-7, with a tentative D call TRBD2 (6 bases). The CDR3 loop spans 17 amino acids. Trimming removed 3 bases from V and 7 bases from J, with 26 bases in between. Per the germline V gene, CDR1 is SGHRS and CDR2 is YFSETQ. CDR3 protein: CASSWRATVPPSGEQYF. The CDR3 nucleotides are TGCGCCAGCAGCTGGAGGGCTACGGTCCCCCCATCAGGAGAGCAGTACTTC.

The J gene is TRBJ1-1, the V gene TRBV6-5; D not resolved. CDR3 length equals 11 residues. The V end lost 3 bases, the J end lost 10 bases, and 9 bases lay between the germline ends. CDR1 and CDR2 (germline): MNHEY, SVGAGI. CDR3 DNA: TGTGCCAGCAGTTATAATACGGTAGCTTTCTTT. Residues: CASSYNTVAFF.

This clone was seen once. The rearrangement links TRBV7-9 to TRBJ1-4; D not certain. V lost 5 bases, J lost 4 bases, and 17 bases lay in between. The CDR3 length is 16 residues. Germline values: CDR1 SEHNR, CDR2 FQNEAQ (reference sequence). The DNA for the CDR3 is TGTGCCAGCAGCCTAGGGCGAGTTCGGGATAATGAAAAACTGTTTTTT. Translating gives CASSLGRVRDNEKLFF. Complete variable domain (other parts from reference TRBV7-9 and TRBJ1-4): DTGVSQNPRHKITKRGQNVTFRCDPISEHNRLYWYRQTLGQGPEFLTYFQNEAQLEKSRLLSDRFSAERPKGSFSTLEIQRTEQGDSAMYLCASSLGRVRDNEKLFFGSGTQLSVL.

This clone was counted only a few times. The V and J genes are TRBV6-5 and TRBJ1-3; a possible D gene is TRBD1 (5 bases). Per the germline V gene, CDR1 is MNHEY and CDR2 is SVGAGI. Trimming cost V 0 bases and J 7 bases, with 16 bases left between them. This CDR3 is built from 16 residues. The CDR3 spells CASSYSMGTFGNTIYF. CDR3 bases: TGTGCCAGCAGTTACTCGATGGGGACGTTCGGGAACACCATATATTTT.